This is a list of T cell receptor beta chains from one sample in a study of T cells in localized non-small cell lung cancer. Clones were sequenced by immunoSEQ multiplex PCR, and TCRdb holds only the in-frame ones, with some missing. The sample has tens of thousands of clones; approximately 83% are singletons. This specimen consisted of peripheral blood, obtained before any cancer treatment. The source is a man between 40 and 69 years old with stage I lung adenocarcinoma. Each CDR3 is given with its conserved first and last residue. D genes are given only for firm matches. The size of a clone is reported for some rows only, either as once, few or many, or as a class for expanded clones.

cdr3_aa	cdr3_nt	d_call	clone_size	v_call	j_call
CASSLVPPGPYNEQFF	TGTGCCAGCAGCTTAGTCCCCCCGGGTCCCTACAATGAGCAGTTCTTC	.	.	TRBV11-2	TRBJ2-1
CASSQDRGGGNAEAFF	TGCGCCAGCAGCCAAGATCGAGGGGGGGGCAACGCTGAAGCTTTCTTT	.	.	TRBV4-3	TRBJ1-1
CASSLGHNEQFF	TGCGCCAGCAGCTTGGGACACAATGAGCAGTTCTTC	.	.	TRBV5-1	TRBJ2-1
CASSWGGQANYGYTF	TGTGCCAGCAGTTGGGGGGGGCAGGCTAACTATGGCTACACCTTC	.	.	TRBV28	TRBJ1-2
CASSLSWDGNTEAFF	TGTGCCAGCAGTTTATCATGGGACGGGAACACTGAAGCTTTCTTT	.	.	TRBV27	TRBJ1-1
CASSLAGGRAVEQYF	TGTGCCAGCAGCTTAGCGGGCGGGAGGGCCGTCGAGCAGTACTTC	TRBD2	.	TRBV13	TRBJ2-7
CASSYRLAGGLDTQYF	TGTGCCAGCAGCTATCGACTAGCGGGAGGGTTAGATACGCAGTATTTT	TRBD2	few	TRBV5-4	TRBJ2-3
CASTLGGLTEAFF	TGTGCCAGCACCCTGGGGGGGCTCACTGAAGCTTTCTTT	.	.	TRBV28	TRBJ1-1
CASSSTSGPTDTQYF	TGTGCCAGCAGCTCCACTAGCGGCCCCACAGATACGCAGTATTTT	TRBD2	.	TRBV7-9	TRBJ2-3
CSARPGQGAGNTIYF	TGCAGCGCCCGGCCAGGACAGGGGGCTGGAAACACCATATATTTT	TRBD1	.	TRBV29-1	TRBJ1-3
CASSLTGFEQYF	TGTGCCAGCAGCCTTACCGGTTTTGAGCAGTACTTC	.	.	TRBV7-2	TRBJ2-7
CASRTGTGGFEQFF	TGTGCCAGCAGAACCGGGACAGGGGGCTTTGAGCAGTTCTTC	TRBD1	.	TRBV27	TRBJ2-1
CASSPGAYGYTF	TGTGCCAGCAGTCCAGGGGCGTATGGCTACACCTTC	.	.	TRBV7-2	TRBJ1-2
CASSLEPGMGQPQHF	TGTGCCAGCAGCTTAGAGCCGGGGATGGGTCAGCCCCAGCATTTT	.	.	TRBV7-2	TRBJ1-5
CASSLRGFNQPQHF	TGTGCCAGCAGTCTCAGGGGTTTCAATCAGCCCCAGCATTTT	.	.	TRBV28	TRBJ1-5
CASSLSSGTVRGEQYF	TGTGCCAGCAGTTTATCCTCCGGGACCGTCCGGGGCGAGCAGTACTTC	.	few	TRBV28	TRBJ2-7
CASSTGQGNYEQYF	TGTGCCAGCAGTACAGGACAGGGGAACTACGAGCAGTACTTC	TRBD1	once	TRBV27	TRBJ2-7
CASSLDRAYNEQFF	TGCGCCAGCAGCTTGGACAGGGCCTACAATGAGCAGTTCTTC	.	.	TRBV5-1	TRBJ2-1
CASSLLTSLEQFF	TGTGCCAGCAGTTTACTGACTAGCTTGGAGCAGTTCTTC	TRBD2	few	TRBV27	TRBJ2-1
CASSLDDRVYEQYF	TGTGCCAGCAGCTTGGATGACAGGGTCTACGAGCAGTACTTC	TRBD1	.	TRBV5-6	TRBJ2-7
CASSLRQGAGQYF	TGTGCCAGCAGCTTACGACAGGGCGCCGGGCAGTACTTC	TRBD1	.	TRBV7-2	TRBJ2-7
CASSLAGRYGELFF	TGTGCTAGCAGCTTAGCGGGTCGGTACGGGGAGCTGTTTTTT	TRBD2	.	TRBV7-7	TRBJ2-2
CATSGTSGRSLGEQYF	TGTGCCACCAGCGGGACTAGCGGGAGAAGTTTGGGGGAGCAGTACTTC	TRBD2	.	TRBV10-3	TRBJ2-7
CASSQEGGVTTGELFF	TGCGCCAGCAGCCAAGAGGGCGGGGTGACCACCGGGGAGCTGTTTTTT	.	.	TRBV4-3	TRBJ2-2
CARRPVGLASNEQFF	TGTGCCAGAAGACCTGTCGGACTAGCGAGCAATGAGCAGTTCTTC	TRBD2	.	TRBV5-3	TRBJ2-1
CAWRELESTQYF	TGTGCCTGGAGGGAACTCGAGTCAACGCAGTATTTT	.	.	TRBV30	TRBJ2-3
CASSFLGYEQYF	TGTGCCAGCAGCTTCCTGGGGTACGAGCAGTACTTC	.	.	TRBV5-4	TRBJ2-7
CASSVGPDQPQHF	TGTGCCAGCAGCGTCGGACCGGATCAGCCCCAGCATTTT	.	.	TRBV5-5	TRBJ1-5
CASSLTAGQPQHF	TGTGCCAGCAGCTTAACAGCCGGTCAGCCCCAGCATTTT	.	.	TRBV5-8	TRBJ1-5